This T cell receptor (beta chain) was captured by sequencing in a study of T cell repertoires in cytomegalovirus infection. The overall study: From public TCR beta signatures came an indication of both CMV infection and matching HLA type. Study-level points and caveats: Adding up the frequency of public TCR beta families identified people who carried CMV plus the relevant HLA.

This clonotype was counted ten times or more. Its antigen is currently unknown. CDR1 is SGHNT, CDR2 YYREEE, per germline (reference sequence). V was cut by 0 bases and J by 6 bases, with 15 bases left in between. The CDR3 extends over 16 amino acids. TCRdb re-called the reads through MiXCR, storing one row per CDR3 protein. The sample shows hundreds of thousands of distinct CDR3 sequences, approximately 7% of them seen only once. The material sequenced was PBMCs. The rearrangement uses TRBV5-4 and TRBJ2-2, with D perhaps matching TRBD1 (6 bases). This clonotype was sampled from a human donor in good health (CMV status not recorded). Some clones in this sample may be carry-over from other donors' samples. CDR3 region: CASSLVSGRGPGELFF. As DNA, the CDR3 is TGTGCCAGCAGCTTGGTCAGCGGCAGGGGCCCCGGGGAGCTGTTTTTT.